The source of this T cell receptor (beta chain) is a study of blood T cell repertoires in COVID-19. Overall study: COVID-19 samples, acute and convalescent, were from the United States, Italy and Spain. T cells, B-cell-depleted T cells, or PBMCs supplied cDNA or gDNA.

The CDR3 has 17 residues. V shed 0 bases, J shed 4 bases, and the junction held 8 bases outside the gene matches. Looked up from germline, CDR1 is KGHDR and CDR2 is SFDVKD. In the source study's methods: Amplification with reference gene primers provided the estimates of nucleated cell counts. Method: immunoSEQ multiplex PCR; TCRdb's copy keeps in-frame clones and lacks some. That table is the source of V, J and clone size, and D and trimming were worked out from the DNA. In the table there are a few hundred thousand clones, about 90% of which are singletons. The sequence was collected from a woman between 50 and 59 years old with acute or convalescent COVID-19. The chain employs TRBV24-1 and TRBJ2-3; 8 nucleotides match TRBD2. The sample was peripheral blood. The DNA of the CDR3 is TGTGCCACCAGTGATTTGCCCGGGAGGGCGGCTGCAGATACGCAGTATTTT. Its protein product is CATSDLPGRAAADTQYF.